Each of the 21 T cell receptor beta chains below was sequenced from the same sample in a study of T cell responses to AZD1222 COVID-19 vaccine. Measured with immunoSEQ multiplex PCR; TCRdb has only the in-frame clones, and not every one. The data show over 150,000 clones, approximately 90% seen once. The source was peripheral blood, collected on day 0 of AZD1222 vaccination. All receptors derive from an adult in good health.

The chain joins TRBV3-1 (or the pseudogene TRBV3-2) to TRBJ2-3; 12 bases fit TRBD2. CDR3 length: 17 residues. After removal of 0 bases from V and 6 bases from J, the junction contained 7 bases not matched to a gene. Germline V gene data show CDR1 as LGHDT and CDR2 as YNNKEL (reference sequence). The CDR3 is CASSQEKTSGGMDTQYF. The CDR3 nucleotides are TGTGCCAGCAGCCAAGAGAAGACTAGCGGGGGTATGGATACGCAGTATTTT.

The CDR3 reads CASSVEPTALRPTNEKLFF. The CDR3 DNA follows: TGTGCCAGCAGCGTAGAACCTACAGCGCTCCGGCCAACTAATGAAAAACTGTTTTTT. The chain employs TRBV9 and TRBJ1-4; D is ambiguous. CDR3 size: 19 residues. The V end lost 0 bases, the J end lost 0 bases, and 18 bases lay between the germline ends. The germline V gene has CDR1 SGDLS and CDR2 YYNGEE. The variable domain in full, completed from reference TRBV9 and TRBJ1-4, reads DSGVTQTPKHLITATGQRVTLRCSPRSGDLSVYWYQQSLDQGLQFLIQYYNGEERAKGNILERFSAQQFPDLHSELNLSSLELGDSALYFCASSVEPTALRPTNEKLFFGSGTQLSVL.

V usage is TRBV9 and J usage is TRBJ1-1, with a weak D call TRBD1 (5 bases). Per the germline V gene, CDR1 is SGDLS and CDR2 is YYNGEE. Trimming removed 4 bases from V and 4 bases from J, with 14 bases in between. CDR3 length equals 14 residues. As DNA, the CDR3 is TGTGCCAGCAGCCGTCAGGGCGGGGGCACTGAAGCTTTCTTT. This translates into CASSRQGGGTEAFF. Drawing the rest from reference TRBV9 and TRBJ1-1, the complete variable domain is DSGVTQTPKHLITATGQRVTLRCSPRSGDLSVYWYQQSLDQGLQFLIQYYNGEERAKGNILERFSAQQFPDLHSELNLSSLELGDSALYFCASSRQGGGTEAFFGQGTRLTVV.

J is TRBJ2-1 and V is TRBV5-1; a weak D match, TRBD2 (6 bases). This CDR3 is built from 15 residues. Trimming removed 4 bases from V and 1 base from J, with 12 bases in between. Germline values: CDR1 SGHRS, CDR2 YFSETQ. DNA for the CDR3: TGCGCCAGCAGCAAGGGCGGGGAGTCCTACAATGAGCAGTTCTTC. Protein product: CASSKGGESYNEQFF.

The CDR3 sequence: CASSSRPHRSGNTIYF. DNA for the CDR3: TGCGCCAGCAGTAGCCGGCCGCATCGCTCTGGAAACACCATATATTTT. V gene TRBV10-1 combines with J gene TRBJ1-3; D gene uncertain. The CDR3 is made up of 16 amino acids. The germline V gene encodes CDR1 WNHNN and CDR2 SYGVQD (reference sequence). Between the trimmed V and J ends, which lost 5 bases and 0 bases, there was a span of 14 bases.

The chain joins TRBV19 to TRBJ1-4; TRBD1 matches at 10 bases. Trimming at V came to 5 bases and at J to 10 bases, leaving 7 bases not matched to a gene. The CDR3 sequence is 14 residues long. Germline-derived CDR1 and CDR2 are LNHDA and SQIVND (reference sequence). The CDR3 sequence: CASSSGTGEGKLFF. The CDR3 nucleotides read TGTGCCAGTAGTTCCGGGACAGGGGAAGGAAAACTGTTTTTT.

The CDR3 protein is CASSYHGQAALIDNEQFF. In DNA, the CDR3 is TGTGCCAGCAGTTACCATGGACAGGCGGCCCTAATCGACAATGAGCAGTTCTTC. The V gene is TRBV6-2 or TRBV6-3, the J gene TRBJ2-1, with 7 bases fitting TRBD1. Germline CDR1 and CDR2: MNHEY and SVGEGT. The V gene end was trimmed by 2 bases and the J gene end by 5 bases; junction bases not matched to a gene: 15. The CDR3 sequence is 18 residues long.

The genes are TRBV4-2 and TRBJ1-6; the D gene is possibly TRBD1 (6 bases). Trimming left V 5 bases short and J 9 bases short, with 14 bases between. This CDR3 is 14 amino acids long. CDR1 is LGHNA and CDR2 is YNFKEQ in the germline V gene. This CDR3 is CASSRSGVGSPLHF. The CDR3 nucleotides are TGTGCCAGCAGCAGATCAGGGGTAGGTTCACCCCTCCACTTT.

This chain links TRBV9 with TRBJ2-7; TRBD2 aligns across 7 bases. CDR1 and CDR2 (germline): SGDLS, YYNGEE. Trimming removed 2 bases from V and 5 bases from J; junction bases left unmatched: 4. The CDR3 has 13 amino acids. The CDR3 sequence: CASSVGGADEQYF. CDR3 sequence (DNA): TGTGCCAGCAGCGTGGGAGGGGCCGACGAGCAGTACTTC. The full variable domain, completed using reference TRBV9 and TRBJ2-7, is DSGVTQTPKHLITATGQRVTLRCSPRSGDLSVYWYQQSLDQGLQFLIQYYNGEERAKGNILERFSAQQFPDLHSELNLSSLELGDSALYFCASSVGGADEQYFGPGTRLTVT.

This sequence joins TRBV6-5 and TRBJ2-2, with D possibly being TRBD2 (6 bases). Germline lookup yields CDR1 MNHEY and CDR2 SVGAGI. With 5 bases removed from V and 6 bases from J, the gap between germline ends came to 16 bases. The CDR3 length is 15 residues. The CDR3 DNA follows: TGTGCCAGCAGTCAGCCCGGGGACTCAGCCGGGGAGCTGTTTTTT. Its protein is CASSQPGDSAGELFF.

The V gene is TRBV12-5, the J gene TRBJ1-3; possible D gene TRBD1, 5 bases. V shed 1 base and J shed 5 bases, with 9 bases lying between them. From germline, CDR1 is LGHNT and CDR2 FRNRAP. The CDR3 length is 14 residues. This chain's CDR3 is CASGLGDGRNTIYF. For the CDR3, the DNA is TGTGCTAGTGGTTTGGGGGACGGTAGAAACACCATATATTTT.

The count of this clone is one. Other nucleotide sequences in the sample specify the same CDR3. The J gene is TRBJ1-1, the V gene TRBV27; D gene unclear. Germline lookup yields CDR1 MNHEY and CDR2 SMNVEV (reference sequence). There are 13 residues in the CDR3. V shed 3 bases and J shed 2 bases, with 7 bases lying between them. As DNA, the CDR3 is TGTGCCAGCAGTTTGACGGTTAACACTGAAGCTTTCTTT. Translated, it gives CASSLTVNTEAFF.

V gene TRBV5-5 combines with J gene TRBJ2-5; 7 positions match TRBD1. Germline V gene sequence: CDR1 SGHKS, CDR2 YYEKEE (reference sequence). V gave up 1 base and J gave up 4 bases; unmatched junction bases: 10. CDR3 length: 16 amino acids. This chain's CDR3 is CASSLLLDRVGETQYF. CDR3 nucleotides: TGTGCCAGCAGCTTGCTCCTTGACAGGGTCGGAGAGACCCAGTACTTC.

The chain uses TRBV4-3 and TRBJ1-5, with D perhaps TRBD1 (6 bases). CDR1 and CDR2 (germline): LGHNA, YSLEER. The ends were cut back, 0 bases at V and 7 bases at J, with 10 bases in the middle. The CDR3 is made up of 14 amino acids. In DNA, the CDR3 is TGCGCCAGCAGCCAAGATTGGGGGCGGCAGCCCCAGCATTTT. Its protein is CASSQDWGRQPQHF.

V usage is TRBV6-5 and J usage is TRBJ1-6, with TRBD1 as a possible D gene (6 bases). The CDR3 totals 15 residues. Germline CDR1 MNHEY, CDR2 SVGAGI. Trimming pared 7 bases from V and 7 bases from J, leaving 17 bases between. The CDR3 is CASTYRAFGNSPLHF. In DNA, the CDR3 is TGTGCCAGCACATACAGGGCCTTCGGGAATTCACCCCTCCACTTT.

This sequence joins TRBV6-6 and TRBJ1-1; 8 nucleotides line up with TRBD1. Germline V gives CDR1 MNHNY, CDR2 SVGAGI (reference sequence). The CDR3 is made up of 15 amino acids. V was clipped by 5 bases and J by 5 bases; unmatched bases: 10. The CDR3 sequence: CASSTHRGMFTEAFF. In DNA, the CDR3 is TGTGCCAGCAGTACTCACAGGGGGATGTTTACTGAAGCTTTCTTT.

The chain carries TRBV4-3 and TRBJ2-5; D is ambiguous. V was pared by 0 bases and J by 4 bases, with 12 bases between. The germline gives CDR1 LGHNA, CDR2 YSLEER. This CDR3 has 15 amino acids. In DNA form, the CDR3 reads TGCGCCAGCAGCCAAGATCCTCATGCGCTAGAGACCCAGTACTTC. Translation gives CASSQDPHALETQYF.

J is TRBJ1-4 and V is TRBV4-1; no firm D call. Germline V lookup: CDR1 MGHRA, CDR2 YSYEKL. The V gene lost 1 base and the J gene lost 0 bases, with 15 bases spanning the gap. The CDR3 length is 18 residues. The CDR3 loop reads CASSQVPLVAATNEKLFF. The DNA for the CDR3 is TGCGCCAGCAGCCAAGTCCCCCTGGTAGCGGCAACTAATGAAAAACTGTTTTTT.

The gene calls are TRBV7-9 and TRBJ1-3; D remains unclear. This CDR3 contains 15 residues. With 4 bases removed from V and 2 bases from J, the gap between germline ends came to 12 bases. The germline gives CDR1 SEHNR, CDR2 FQNEAQ (reference sequence). CDR3 in amino acids: CASSYDVVPGNTIYF. The CDR3 DNA reads TGTGCCAGCAGCTATGATGTCGTCCCTGGAAACACCATATATTTT.

This clone was seen once. V usage is TRBV18 and J usage is TRBJ1-3; D uncertain. V was trimmed by 6 bases and J by 7 bases, leaving 7 bases between them. Germline assignment: CDR1 KGHSH and CDR2 LQKENI. The CDR3 consists of 11 residues. CDR3 in DNA: TGTGCCAGCTCCCTTCCGAACACCATATATTTT. Translation gives CASSLPNTIYF.

This clone has just a few counts. The genes are TRBV6-2 or TRBV6-3 and TRBJ2-7; D uncertain. The V gene lost 6 bases and the J gene lost 5 bases, with 8 bases spanning the gap. Germline assignment: CDR1 MNHEY and CDR2 SVGEGT. This CDR3 spans 11 amino acids. This CDR3 is CASSRSDEQYF. In nucleotides, the CDR3 is TGTGCCAGCAGCCGCTCGGACGAGCAGTACTTC.